Listed here are 5 T cell receptor beta chains from one sample, sequenced in a study of T-cell memory formation after mild COVID-19. Via MiXCR, TCRdb re-called the 5' RACE reads, giving one row per CDR3 protein. The data hold some 190,000 distinct CDR3 sequences, with 16% observed a single time. Sequenced input: PBMCs or a T cell subset sorted from them (not recorded which). These receptors originate from an adult woman who had mild COVID-19 (a few samples of this study predate the infection). Cell type and time point are not known.

V usage is TRBV13 and J usage is TRBJ2-2, with 7 nucleotides matching TRBD1. The CDR3 runs 16 residues. Germline-derived CDR1 and CDR2 are PRHDT and FYEKMQ (reference sequence). V lost 5 bases to trimming and J lost 4 bases; unmatched junction nucleotides: 10. The CDR3 sequence: CASSHWSGGVTGELFF. The DNA of the CDR3 is TGTGCCAGCAGCCATTGGTCAGGGGGAGTCACCGGGGAGCTGTTTTTT.

This clonotype was counted ten times or more. The rearrangement uses TRBV5-1 and TRBJ1-1; D is ambiguous. The CDR3 is 12 residues long. V lost 1 base to trimming and J lost 7 bases, with 8 bases between them. The germline V gene has CDR1 SGHRS and CDR2 YFSETQ. CDR3 protein: CASSLRPGEAFF. DNA for the CDR3: TGCGCCAGCAGCTTGAGACCGGGTGAAGCTTTCTTT. Combining the CDR3 with reference TRBV5-1 and TRBJ1-1 gives the whole variable domain KAGVTQTPRYLIKTRGQQVTLSCSPISGHRSVSWYQQTPGQGLQFLFEYFSETQRNKGNFPGRFSGRQFSNSRSEMNVSTLELGDSALYLCASSLRPGEAFFGQGTRLTVV.

The CDR3 DNA reads TGCAGTGCTAGATTTATAGGGGTCGCGGATACGCAGTATTTT. Encoded protein: CSARFIGVADTQYF. The chain uses TRBV20-1 and TRBJ2-3, with a tentative D call TRBD1 (5 bases). Per the germline V gene, CDR1 is DFQATT and CDR2 is SNEGSKA (reference sequence). The CDR3 is 14 amino acids. Deletions cut 2 bases from V and 6 bases from J, with 15 bases between.

This clonotype was observed a few times. The chain employs TRBV6-2 or TRBV6-3 and TRBJ2-1; D could derive from TRBD1 or TRBD2 (5 bases each). V lost 6 bases to trimming and J lost 0 bases, with 9 bases between them. The CDR3 extends over 14 amino acids. Looked up from germline, CDR1 is MNHEY and CDR2 is SVGEGT. The CDR3, as DNA: TGTGCCAGCAGGGGGGTCAGCTCCTACAATGAGCAGTTCTTC. It is translated as CASRGVSSYNEQFF.

This clonotype occurred a few times. The chain is built from TRBV7-3 and TRBJ2-3; D ambiguous. This CDR3 has 13 residues. With 1 base removed from V and 3 bases from J, the gap between germline ends came to 5 bases. Looked up from germline, CDR1 is SGHTA and CDR2 is FQGTGA. Here the CDR3 reads CASSLMVTDTQYF. The CDR3, as DNA: TGTGCCAGCAGCTTAATGGTTACAGATACGCAGTATTTT.